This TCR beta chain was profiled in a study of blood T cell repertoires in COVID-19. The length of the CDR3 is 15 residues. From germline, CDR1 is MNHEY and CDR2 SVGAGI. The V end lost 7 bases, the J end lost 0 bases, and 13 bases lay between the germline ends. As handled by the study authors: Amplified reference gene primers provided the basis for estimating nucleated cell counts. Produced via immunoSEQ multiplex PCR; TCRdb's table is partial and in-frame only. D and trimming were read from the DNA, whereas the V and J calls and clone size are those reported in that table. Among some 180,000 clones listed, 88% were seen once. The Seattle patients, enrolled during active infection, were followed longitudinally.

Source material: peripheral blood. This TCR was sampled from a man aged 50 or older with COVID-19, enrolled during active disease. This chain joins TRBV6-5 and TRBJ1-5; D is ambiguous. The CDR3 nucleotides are TGTGCCAGCACCTGGCAGGAAAATAGCAATCAGCCCCAGCATTTT. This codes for CASTWQENSNQPQHF.